This is a list of T cell receptor beta chains from one sample in a study of CD8 T cells in Susac syndrome. TCRdb reprocessed the immunoSEQ multiplex PCR reads via MiXCR and lists one record per CDR3 protein. The sample lists about 190,000 distinct CDR3 sequences; 85% to 95% were seen once. The sequenced sample consisted of CD8+ T cells from PBMCs. These receptors were taken from a human donor with Susac syndrome. Each CDR3 is given with its conserved first and last residue. A D gene is named only where the DNA matches it firmly. Size tells how often a clone was seen (once, few, many) or the class of an expanded clone, and some rows leave it out.

j_call d_call v_call clone_size cdr3_nt cdr3_aa
TRBJ1-5 . TRBV27 . TGTGCCAGCAGCCCTAGGTCAGGGGGCAATCAGCCCCAGCATTTT CASSPRSGGNQPQHF
TRBJ2-7 TRBD2 TRBV27 . TGTGCCAGCAGGGATACTAGCGGGATATCCGAGCAGTACTTC CASRDTSGISEQYF
TRBJ2-5 TRBD2 TRBV20-1 . TGCAGTGCTAGGCGGGGGGACTCCAGCGAGACCCAGTACTTC CSARRGDSSETQYF
TRBJ2-7 TRBD2 TRBV20-1 . TGCAGTGCTAGAGATAGGTCAGGGACTAAGTTGGAGCAGTACTTC CSARDRSGTKLEQYF
TRBJ2-3 TRBD1 TRBV9 . TGTGCCAGCAGCCCCGGCATGCCTGCCCGGGACAGGGACACAGATACGCAGTATTTT CASSPGMPARDRDTDTQYF
TRBJ2-7 . TRBV7-9 . TGTGCCAGCAGCAAGATAACCGCGACAGCGTCCTACGAGCAGTACTTC CASSKITATASYEQYF
TRBJ2-7 TRBD1 TRBV20-1 . TGCAGTGCGATGGGACAGGGGAGATTCTACGAGCAGTACTTC CSAMGQGRFYEQYF
TRBJ2-6 . TRBV20-1 . TGCAGTGCTATGCTCCGGACAGTCTCTGGGGCCAACGTCCTGACTTTC CSAMLRTVSGANVLTF
TRBJ2-1 . TRBV10-3 . TGTGCCATCATGGGCAGGGGGGGCCACAATGAGCAGTTCTTC CAIMGRGGHNEQFF
TRBJ2-5 TRBD2 TRBV2 . TGTGCCAGCATGGGGGGGATGAAGACCCAGTACTTC CASMGGMKTQYF
TRBJ2-1 TRBD1 TRBV10-3 . TGTGCCATCAGTCAGGGACAGGAGTACAATGAGCAGTTCTTC CAISQGQEYNEQFF
TRBJ2-7 TRBD1 TRBV29-1 once TGCAGCGGGGGGGGACAGGGATACTACGAGCAGTACTTC CSGGGQGYYEQYF
TRBJ2-1 TRBD2 TRBV3-1 once TGTGCCAGCAGCCCCGGAACTAGCGGGGGCTACAATGAGCAGTTCTTC CASSPGTSGGYNEQFF
TRBJ1-2 . TRBV29-1 . TGCAGCGTTGAAGATTTTAGGCAGGATGGCTACACCTTC CSVEDFRQDGYTF
TRBJ1-6 . TRBV9 once TGTGCCAGCAGCGTAGAGGCCCTCTACACCTATAATTCACCCCTCCACTTT CASSVEALYTYNSPLHF
TRBJ1-1 . TRBV5-1 . TGCGCCAGCAGCTTGAGTGGGGCTGTAGGTACTGAAGCTTTCTTT CASSLSGAVGTEAFF
TRBJ2-5 TRBD2 TRBV20-1 . TGCAGTGCTAGAGACCCACACCTAGCGGGAGACGAGACCCAGTACTTC CSARDPHLAGDETQYF
TRBJ2-1 . TRBV18 once TGTGCCAGCTGGTCTGGTGAGCAGTTCTTC CASWSGEQFF
TRBJ2-3 . TRBV13 . TGTGCCAGCAGCTCTAGGCGGGATACGCAGTATTTT CASSSRRDTQYF
TRBJ1-2 . TRBV28 few TGTGCCAGCAGTTCAGACAGATATACGTGCACCTTC CASSSDRYTCTF
TRBJ2-5 TRBD2 TRBV12-3/TRBV12-4 . TGTGCCAGCAGCCCCGGGACTAGTGGATTGCAAGAGACCCAGTACTTC CASSPGTSGLQETQYF
TRBJ2-2 . TRBV6-5 few TGTGCCAGCTCGTCCGGGACCGGGGAGCTGTTTTTT CASSSGTGELFF
TRBJ1-1 . TRBV20-1 . TGCAGTGCACCCACCCGGGGAACTGAAGCTTTCTTT CSAPTRGTEAFF
TRBJ2-1 . TRBV27 . TGTGCCAGCAGTTCCCTCGGGGGGCTCGTCAATGAGCAGTTCTTC CASSSLGGLVNEQFF
TRBJ2-5 TRBD2 TRBV12-3/TRBV12-4 . TGTGCCAGCAGTCCACTAGCGTCCCAAGAGACCCAGTACTTC CASSPLASQETQYF
TRBJ2-1 . TRBV15 . TGTGCCACCAGCAGAGCAGGGAGGCAGGGACACAATGAGCAGTTCTTC CATSRAGRQGHNEQFF
TRBJ2-1 TRBD2 TRBV5-6 . TGTGCCAGCAGCTTGGAACTAGCGGGGTCTGATGAGCAGTTCTTC CASSLELAGSDEQFF
TRBJ2-3 . TRBV13 once TGTGCCAGCAGCTTAGGCCAAGACTACCCCACAGATACGCAGTATTTT CASSLGQDYPTDTQYF
TRBJ2-5 . TRBV27 . TGTGCCAGCAGTCCCCAGAAGGGGCGGGTCTTTTCCAAAGAGACCCAGTACTTC CASSPQKGRVFSKETQYF